The source of this T cell receptor (beta chain) is a study of T-cell memory formation after mild COVID-19. This clonotype was observed a few times. Trimming removed 2 bases from V and 2 bases from J, with 7 bases in between. Germline V gene lookup returns CDR1 SGHRS and CDR2 YFSETQ. The CDR3 runs to 13 residues. One entry per CDR3 protein results from TCRdb running MiXCR on the 5' RACE reads. The data contain fewer than 650,000 distinct CDR3 sequences, 17% of them seen just once; the ten biggest clones take up about 8.1%. The sequencing input was PBMCs or a T cell subset sorted from them (not recorded which). The sequence came from an adult woman who had mild COVID-19 (a few samples of this study predate the infection). Cell type and time point are not known. The chain couples TRBV5-1 to TRBJ1-1; no firm D call. The CDR3 spells CASSFRTNTEAFF. CDR3 bases: TGCGCCAGCAGCTTCCGGACCAACACTGAAGCTTTCTTT. Filled out from reference TRBV5-1 and TRBJ1-1, the complete variable domain reads KAGVTQTPRYLIKTRGQQVTLSCSPISGHRSVSWYQQTPGQGLQFLFEYFSETQRNKGNFPGRFSGRQFSNSRSEMNVSTLELGDSALYLCASSFRTNTEAFFGQGTRLTVV.